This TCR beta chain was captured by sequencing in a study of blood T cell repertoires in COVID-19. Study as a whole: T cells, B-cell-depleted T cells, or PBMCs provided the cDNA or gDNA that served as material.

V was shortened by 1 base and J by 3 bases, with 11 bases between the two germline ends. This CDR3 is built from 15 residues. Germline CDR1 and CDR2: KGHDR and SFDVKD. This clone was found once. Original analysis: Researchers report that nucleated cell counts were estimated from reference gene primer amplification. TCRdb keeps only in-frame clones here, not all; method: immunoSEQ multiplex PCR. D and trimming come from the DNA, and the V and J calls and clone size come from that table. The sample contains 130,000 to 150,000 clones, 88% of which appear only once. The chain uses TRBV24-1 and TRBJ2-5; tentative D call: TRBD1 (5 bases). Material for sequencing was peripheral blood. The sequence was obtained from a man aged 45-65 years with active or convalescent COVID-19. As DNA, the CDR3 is TGTGCCACCAGTGATTTCGCAGGACAAAAAGAGACCCAGTACTTC. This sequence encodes CATSDFAGQKETQYF.